This T cell receptor beta chain derives from a study of post-analysis software for immune sequencing data (dated by TCRdb to between 2014 and 2017). As for the study more broadly: The recorded disease courses included relapsing-remitting, secondary progressive and progressive-relapsing multiple sclerosis, and some patients had no subtype annotation. Patient repertoires were compared against over ten previously published healthy control repertoires from donors aged about 6 to 27 years. A subset of samples was prepared in parallel using single-end sample barcoding, then pooled and co-amplified after Illumina adapter ligation. Beyond this particular receptor, the publication reports: Direct clustering with F measure revealed strong co-clustering of samples prepared in the same batch, which led to a batch-effect correction. The multiple sclerosis patient group was slightly younger than the control group. Roughly 5 TRBV segments, including TRBV5-6, TRBV5-1 and TRBV20-1, were significantly more frequent in patients than controls. Multiple sclerosis patients had significantly lower normalized Chao1 diversity than controls, a result that suggests substantial peripheral T-cell clonal expansion.

To demonstrate the VDJtools post-analysis software, the study profiled TCR beta repertoires from the peripheral blood of about 13 young patients with multiple sclerosis. The multiple sclerosis patients were children and adolescents between roughly 6 and 16 years of age. Taken from the germline V gene, the CDR1 and CDR2 loops are SGHAT and FQNNGV. V is reduced by 2 bases and J by 6 bases, leaving a spacing of 6 bases between them. The CDR3 has 12 amino acids, counting the end cysteine and phenylalanine. The entry retains the CDR3 DNA only, 36 bases that are in frame from base 1. Library generation was performed with PCR. Sequencing used an Illumina HiSeq 2500. To reduce PCR and sequencing biases, unique molecular identifiers were incorporated into the TCR beta cDNA libraries. Roughly 500,000 cDNA molecules were obtained for every 1 to 10 million input T cells, so each molecule roughly corresponded to one T cell. The patient libraries were prepared and sequenced using the same protocol as the earlier healthy control dataset. Within a given batch, samples were prepared together, multiplexed and sequenced on the same HiSeq lane. Processing in the source paper ran as follows. MIGEC was used to process the raw barcoded reads, and molecular identifier groups with only a single read were discarded before consensus assembly and CDR3 extraction. VDJtools was used for post-analysis of the clonotype tables, with diversity normalized by down-sampling every dataset to the smallest sample size. In repertoire overlap clustering, CDR3 amino acid sequences, but not nucleotide sequences, were matched to correct batch-related cross-sample contamination. TCRdb reworked the public reads: Q25 trimming with fastp, MiXCR clone assembly, productive beta chains retained. Every distinct CDR3 protein forms one entry, paired with its most common genes and DNA. The V and J calls come from TCRdb's annotation, not from the publication. Present in this sample are roughly 540,000 distinct CDR3 sequences, under 40% of which were seen just once. The biggest ten clones account for 4.5% to 7.5% of the sample.

Turning to this clonotype: The specificity of this receptor is unknown. No clone much larger than this one lies a single base away; base qualities are absent.

The chain uses TRBV11-2 and TRBJ2-3; the D gene is unclear. The sequencing sample was made of blood. The clonotype comes from a girl younger than 18 with multiple sclerosis. The CDR3 protein is CASSLSSDTQYF. The DNA is TGTGCCAGCAGCTTAAGTTCCGATACGCAGTATTTT.